A single TCR beta chain is shown here with its context. The antigen is undetermined. This sample is part of a study of blood T cells in healthy people across ages. Overall study results and limits: Unsorted PBMC input precluded a conclusive naive versus antigen-experienced comparison.

Every donor contributed around 10 milliliters of peripheral blood by blood draw. The V end lost 6 bases, the J end lost 6 bases, and 14 bases lay between the germline ends. This CDR3 region has 13 residues. Then a second PCR, running about 6 to 12 cycles, was carried out with a sample-barcoded 5' primer and a J-beta primer mix. Via MiXCR, TCRdb re-called the 5' RACE reads, giving one row per CDR3 protein. The sample holds around 1,900,000 distinct CDR3 sequences; about 39% are singletons and the top ten take around 23%. This receptor was taken from a human donor in good health. The chain recombines TRBV12-3 or TRBV12-4 with TRBJ1-2; D possibly corresponds to TRBD1 (6 bases). Material: blood. The CDR3 DNA sequence: TGTGCCAGCAGGTCGACAGGAGGGAATGGCTACACCTTC. It encodes CASRSTGGNGYTF.